These T cell receptor beta chains were read from a single sample in a study of T-cell reconstitution after alpha-beta-depleted transplantation in children. TCRdb re-called the PCR reads through MiXCR, storing one row per CDR3 protein. Found here are 240,000 or so distinct CDR3 sequences, approximately 12% of them singletons; the top ten hold roughly 2.6%. The source material was PBMCs from the stem cell graft donor, sampled from the stem cell graft. The receptor source for this set is a human donor who donated a stem cell graft to a child with acute lymphoblastic leukemia. CDR3s include the opening cysteine and the closing phenylalanine or tryptophan. The order of the fields is CDR3 protein, CDR3 DNA, V gene, clone size, D gene, J gene. D genes are given only for firm matches. The size of a clone is reported for some rows only, either as once, few or many, or as a class for expanded clones.

CASSRDGSLYGYTF TGTGCCAGCAGCCGGGACGGCAGCCTCTATGGCTACACCTTC TRBV5-5 many - TRBJ1-2
CASSQGNTIYF TGTGCCAGCAGCCAGGGAAACACCATATATTTT TRBV7-2 many - TRBJ1-3
CASSLTRDRQETQYF TGTGCCAGCAGCTTAACCCGGGACAGACAAGAGACCCAGTACTTC TRBV7-2 - TRBD1 TRBJ2-5
CASSLGLLASETQYF TGTGCCAGCAGCTTGGGATTACTAGCGTCAGAGACCCAGTACTTC TRBV5-5 many TRBD2 TRBJ2-5
CASSPDFYEQYF TGTGCCAGCAGCCCGGACTTCTACGAGCAGTACTTC TRBV14 many - TRBJ2-7
CASSSHANSLYGYTF TGTGCCAGCAGTTCCCACGCAAATTCCCTATATGGCTACACCTTC TRBV28 few - TRBJ1-2
CASMGSLNYNEQFF TGTGCCAGCATGGGGAGCCTAAATTACAATGAGCAGTTCTTC TRBV6-2/TRBV6-3 many - TRBJ2-1
CASSLSLGWETQYF TGCGCCAGCAGCCTCTCCTTGGGGTGGGAGACCCAGTACTTC TRBV4-1 many - TRBJ2-5
CSVSSGGAKETQYF TGCAGCGTTTCTAGCGGGGGGGCCAAAGAGACCCAGTACTTC TRBV29-1 few TRBD2 TRBJ2-5
CASSLLFGETQYF TGTGCCAGCAGTTTACTGTTCGGAGAGACCCAGTACTTC TRBV6-5 few - TRBJ2-5
CAISNNGGLNTGELFF TGTGCCATCAGTAATAATGGGGGCTTGAACACCGGGGAGCTGTTTTTT TRBV10-3 many - TRBJ2-2
CAWKVDRNTGELFF TGTGCCTGGAAGGTCGACCGGAACACCGGGGAGCTGTTTTTT TRBV30 - - TRBJ2-2
CASSFSPRSYEQYF TGTGCCAGCAGTTTTTCCCCGAGGTCCTACGAGCAGTACTTC TRBV27 many - TRBJ2-7
CASSYSGERGYTF TGTGCCAGCAGTTACTCAGGGGAGAGAGGCTACACCTTC TRBV6-5 many - TRBJ1-2
CATSDGPSRADTQYF TGTGCCACCAGTGACGGGCCCTCCAGGGCAGATACGCAGTATTTT TRBV24-1 many - TRBJ2-3
CASSLRGGVAEQFF TGTGCCAGCAGTTTGCGGGGGGGAGTCGCAGAGCAGTTCTTC TRBV27 many TRBD2 TRBJ2-1
CSARRTYSNQPQHF TGCAGTGCCAGGCGCACTTATAGCAATCAGCCCCAGCATTTT TRBV20-1 many - TRBJ1-5
CASSPQGNGRDTQYF TGCGCCAGCAGCCCGCAGGGGAATGGAAGAGATACGCAGTATTTT TRBV4-3 - - TRBJ2-3
CASSLGSGYGYTF TGTGCCAGCAGCTTAGGGAGTGGCTATGGCTACACCTTC TRBV6-6 many - TRBJ1-2
CAISESGEPYNEQFF TGTGCCATCAGTGAGTCCGGGGAACCCTACAATGAGCAGTTCTTC TRBV10-3 - - TRBJ2-1
CASSLSGVGKTQYF TGTGCCAGCAGCTTATCGGGAGTCGGAAAGACCCAGTACTTC TRBV7-9 many - TRBJ2-5
CASSYFGTSGVQETQYF TGTGCCAGCAGTTATTTCGGGACTAGCGGAGTCCAAGAGACCCAGTACTTC TRBV6-5 many TRBD2 TRBJ2-5
CAWSALVSGELFF TGTGCCTGGAGTGCCCTAGTTAGCGGGGAGCTGTTTTTT TRBV30 - - TRBJ2-2
CASSFRGQLNSNQPQHF TGTGCCAGCAGTTTCAGGGGACAGCTGAATAGCAATCAGCCCCAGCATTTT TRBV12-3/TRBV12-4 - TRBD1 TRBJ1-5
CASSLPAPRGNEQFF TGTGCCAGCAGCTTACCGGCCCCACGGGGGAATGAGCAGTTCTTC TRBV7-8 many - TRBJ2-1
CASSRENRENEQFF TGTGCCAGCAGCCGAGAAAACAGGGAGAATGAGCAGTTCTTC TRBV3-1 - - TRBJ2-1
CASIRVTGKGPGTQYF TGTGCCAGCATCAGGGTAACAGGGAAGGGACCGGGGACCCAGTACTTC TRBV28 - - TRBJ2-5